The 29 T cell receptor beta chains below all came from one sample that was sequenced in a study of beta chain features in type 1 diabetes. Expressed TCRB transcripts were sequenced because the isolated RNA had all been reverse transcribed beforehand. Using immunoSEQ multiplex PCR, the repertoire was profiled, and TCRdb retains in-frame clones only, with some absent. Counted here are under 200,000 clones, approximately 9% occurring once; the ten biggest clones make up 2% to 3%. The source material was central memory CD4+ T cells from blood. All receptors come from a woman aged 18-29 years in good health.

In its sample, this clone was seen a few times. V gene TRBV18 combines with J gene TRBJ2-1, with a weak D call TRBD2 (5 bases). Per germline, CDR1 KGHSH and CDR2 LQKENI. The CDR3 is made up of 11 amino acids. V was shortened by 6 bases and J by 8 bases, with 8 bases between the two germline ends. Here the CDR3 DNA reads TGTGCCAGCTCGCAGGAGGATGAGCAGTTCTTC. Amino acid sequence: CASSQEDEQFF.

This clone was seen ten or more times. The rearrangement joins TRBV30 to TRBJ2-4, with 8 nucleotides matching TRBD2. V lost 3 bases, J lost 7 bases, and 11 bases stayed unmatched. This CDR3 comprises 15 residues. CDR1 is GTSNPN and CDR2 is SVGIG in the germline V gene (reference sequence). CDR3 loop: CAWRGKGLAGNIQYF. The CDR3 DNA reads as TGTGCCTGGAGGGGAAAAGGACTAGCTGGGAACATTCAGTACTTC.

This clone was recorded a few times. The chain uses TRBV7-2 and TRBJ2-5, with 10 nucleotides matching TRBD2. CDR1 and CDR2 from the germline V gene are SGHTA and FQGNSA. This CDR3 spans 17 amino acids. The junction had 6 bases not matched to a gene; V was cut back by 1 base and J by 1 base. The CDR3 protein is CASSLGIRTSGQETQYF. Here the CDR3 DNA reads TGTGCCAGCAGCTTAGGGATTCGGACTAGCGGCCAAGAGACCCAGTACTTC.

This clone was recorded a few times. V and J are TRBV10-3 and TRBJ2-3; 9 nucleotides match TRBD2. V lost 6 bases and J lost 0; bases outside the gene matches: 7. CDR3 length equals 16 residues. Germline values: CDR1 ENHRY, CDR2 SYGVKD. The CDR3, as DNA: TGTGCCATCAGACGGGCGGGGGGGCCTAGCACAGATACGCAGTATTTT. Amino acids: CAIRRAGGPSTDTQYF.

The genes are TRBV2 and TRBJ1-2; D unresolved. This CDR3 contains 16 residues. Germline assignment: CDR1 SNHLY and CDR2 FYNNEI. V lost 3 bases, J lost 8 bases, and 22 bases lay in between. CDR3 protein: CASSEGRDAGLGGYTF. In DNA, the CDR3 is TGTGCCAGCAGTGAGGGGAGAGATGCGGGATTGGGAGGCTACACCTTC.

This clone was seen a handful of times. The CDR3 DNA sequence: TGTGCCATCAGAGGACAGGGCGGCAATGAGCAGTTCTTC. Translating it yields CAIRGQGGNEQFF. The rearrangement uses TRBV10-3 and TRBJ2-1, with TRBD1 matching over 8 bases. This CDR3 contains 13 residues. Per the germline V gene, CDR1 is ENHRY and CDR2 is SYGVKD. After removal of 6 bases from V and 6 bases from J, the junction contained 4 bases not matched to a gene.

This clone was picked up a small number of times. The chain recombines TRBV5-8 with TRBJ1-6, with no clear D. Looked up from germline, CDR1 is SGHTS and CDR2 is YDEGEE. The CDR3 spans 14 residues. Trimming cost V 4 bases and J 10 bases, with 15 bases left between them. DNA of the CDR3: TGTGCCAGCAGCCCCAACCGGGAGTGGTCACCCCTCCACTTT. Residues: CASSPNREWSPLHF.

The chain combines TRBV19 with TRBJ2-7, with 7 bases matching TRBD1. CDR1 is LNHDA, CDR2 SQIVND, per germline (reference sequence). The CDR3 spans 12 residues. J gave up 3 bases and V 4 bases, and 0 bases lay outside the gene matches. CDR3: CASSTGGYEQYF. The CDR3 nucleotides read TGTGCCAGTAGTACAGGGGGCTACGAGCAGTACTTC.

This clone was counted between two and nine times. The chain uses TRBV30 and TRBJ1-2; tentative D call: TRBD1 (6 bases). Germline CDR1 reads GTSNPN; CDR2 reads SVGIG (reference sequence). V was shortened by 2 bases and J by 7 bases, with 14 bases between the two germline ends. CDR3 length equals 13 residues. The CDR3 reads CAWSSTGLGGYTF. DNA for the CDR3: TGTGCCTGGAGTTCTACAGGGTTAGGTGGCTACACCTTC.

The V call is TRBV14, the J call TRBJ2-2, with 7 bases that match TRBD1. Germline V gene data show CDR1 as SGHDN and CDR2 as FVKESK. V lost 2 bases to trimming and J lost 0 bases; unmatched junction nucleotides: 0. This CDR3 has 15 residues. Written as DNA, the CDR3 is TGTGCCAGCAGCCAACAGGGGGCGAACACCGGGGAGCTGTTTTTT. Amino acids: CASSQQGANTGELFF. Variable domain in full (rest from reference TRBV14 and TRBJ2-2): EAGVTQFPSHSVIEKGQTVTLRCDPISGHDNLYWYRRVMGKEIKFLLHFVKESKQDESGMPNNRFLAERTGGTYSTLKVQPAELEDSGVYFCASSQQGANTGELFFGEGSRLTVL.

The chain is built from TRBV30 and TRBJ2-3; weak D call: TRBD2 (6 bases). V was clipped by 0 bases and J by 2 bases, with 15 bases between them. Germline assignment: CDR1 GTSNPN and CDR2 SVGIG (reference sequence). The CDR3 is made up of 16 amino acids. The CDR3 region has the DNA TGTGCCTGGAGTGTAGGATCAGCGGGCCTCACAGATACGCAGTATTTT. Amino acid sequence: CAWSVGSAGLTDTQYF.

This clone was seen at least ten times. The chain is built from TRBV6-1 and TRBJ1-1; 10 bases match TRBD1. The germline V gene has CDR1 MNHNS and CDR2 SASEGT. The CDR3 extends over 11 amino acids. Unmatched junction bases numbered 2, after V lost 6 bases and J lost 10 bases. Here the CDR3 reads CASRRTGGAFF. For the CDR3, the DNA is TGTGCCAGCAGACGGACAGGGGGAGCTTTCTTT.

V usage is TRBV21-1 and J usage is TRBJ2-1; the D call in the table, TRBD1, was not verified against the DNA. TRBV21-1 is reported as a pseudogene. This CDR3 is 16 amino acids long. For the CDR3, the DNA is TGTGCCAGCAGCAAAAGGCAGGGCCCGTCCTACAATGAGCAGTTCTTC. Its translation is CASSKRQGPSYNEQFF.

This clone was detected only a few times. The CDR3: CASSLTGVSSYEQYF. CDR3 nucleotides: TGTGCCAGCAGCTTAACAGGCGTGAGCTCCTACGAGCAGTACTTC. The chain uses TRBV5-4 and TRBJ2-7, with D perhaps matching TRBD1 (5 bases). With 2 bases removed from V and 0 bases from J, the gap between germline ends came to 12 bases. Germline V CDR1 and CDR2: SGHNT, YYREEE (reference sequence). The CDR3 loop spans 15 amino acids.

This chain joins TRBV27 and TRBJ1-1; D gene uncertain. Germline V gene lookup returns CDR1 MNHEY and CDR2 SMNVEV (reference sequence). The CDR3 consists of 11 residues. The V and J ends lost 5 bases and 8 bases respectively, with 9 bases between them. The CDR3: CASSLPGEAFF. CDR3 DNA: TGTGCCAGCAGTCTGCCGGGGGAAGCTTTCTTT.

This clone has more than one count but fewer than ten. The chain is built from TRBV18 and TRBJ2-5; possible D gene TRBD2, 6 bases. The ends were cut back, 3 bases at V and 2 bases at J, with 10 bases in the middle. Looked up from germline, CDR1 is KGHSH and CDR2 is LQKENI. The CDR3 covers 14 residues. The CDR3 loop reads CASSPPGLQETQYF. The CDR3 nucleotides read TGTGCCAGCTCACCTCCGGGACTTCAAGAGACCCAGTACTTC.

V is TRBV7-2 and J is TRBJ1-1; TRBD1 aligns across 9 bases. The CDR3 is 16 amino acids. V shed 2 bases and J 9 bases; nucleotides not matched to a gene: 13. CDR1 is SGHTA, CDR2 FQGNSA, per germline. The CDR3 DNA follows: TGTGCCAGCAGCTTATATAGGCTTGCACAGGGGGCTAAAGCTTTCTTT. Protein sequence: CASSLYRLAQGAKAFF. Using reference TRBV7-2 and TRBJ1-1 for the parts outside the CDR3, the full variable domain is GAGVSQSPSNKVTEKGKDVELRCDPISGHTALYWYRQSLGQGLEFLIYFQGNSAPDKSGLPSDRFSAERTGGSVSTLTIQRTQQEDSAVYLCASSLYRLAQGAKAFFGQGTRLTVV.

The CDR3 is CASSLKGATNEKLFF. CDR3 DNA sequence: TGTGCCAGCAGCTTGAAGGGGGCAACTAATGAAAAACTGTTTTTT. The rearrangement uses TRBV7-9 and TRBJ1-4, with D possibly being TRBD1 (6 bases). Deletions cut 3 bases from V and 0 bases from J, with 8 bases between. Germline V lookup: CDR1 SEHNR, CDR2 FQNEAQ (reference sequence). This CDR3 has 15 residues.

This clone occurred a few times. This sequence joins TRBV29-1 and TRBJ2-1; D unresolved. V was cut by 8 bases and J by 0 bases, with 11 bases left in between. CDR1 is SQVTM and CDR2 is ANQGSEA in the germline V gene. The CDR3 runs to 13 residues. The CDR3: CSFKWSSYNEQFF. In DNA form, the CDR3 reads TGCAGCTTCAAGTGGAGCTCCTACAATGAGCAGTTCTTC.

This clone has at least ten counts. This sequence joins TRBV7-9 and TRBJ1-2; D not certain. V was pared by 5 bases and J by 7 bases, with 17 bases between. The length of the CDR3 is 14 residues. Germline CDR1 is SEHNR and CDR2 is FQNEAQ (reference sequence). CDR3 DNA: TGTGCCAGCAGCCCTGGCCTCTTAGCGGGTGGCTACACCTTC. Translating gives CASSPGLLAGGYTF.

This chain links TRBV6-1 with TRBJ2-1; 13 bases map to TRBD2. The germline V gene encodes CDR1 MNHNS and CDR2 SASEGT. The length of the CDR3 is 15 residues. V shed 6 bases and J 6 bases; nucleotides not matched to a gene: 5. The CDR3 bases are TGTGCCAGCAGGGGGGGGACTAGCGGGATCAATGAGCAGTTCTTC. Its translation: CASRGGTSGINEQFF.

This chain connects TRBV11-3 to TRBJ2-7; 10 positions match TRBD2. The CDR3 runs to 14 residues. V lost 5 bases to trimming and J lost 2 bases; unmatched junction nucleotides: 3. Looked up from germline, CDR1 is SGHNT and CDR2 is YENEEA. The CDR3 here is CASSPSGGPYEQYF. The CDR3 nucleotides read TGTGCCAGCAGCCCTAGCGGGGGTCCCTACGAGCAGTACTTC.

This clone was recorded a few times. The CDR3 protein is CASSAGTSGVGEQYF. In nucleotides, the CDR3 is TGTGCCAGCAGCGCGGGGACTAGCGGAGTGGGCGAGCAGTACTTC. The rearrangement links TRBV11-3 to TRBJ2-7; 11 nucleotides align to TRBD2. This CDR3 contains 15 residues. Trimming removed 5 bases from V and 6 bases from J; junction bases left unmatched: 9. CDR1 SGHNT and CDR2 YENEEA come from the germline V gene.

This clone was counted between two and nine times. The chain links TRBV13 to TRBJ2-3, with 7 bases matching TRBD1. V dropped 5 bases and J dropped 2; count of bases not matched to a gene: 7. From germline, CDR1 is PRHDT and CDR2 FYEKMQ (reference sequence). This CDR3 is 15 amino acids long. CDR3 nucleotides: TGTGCCAGCAGCAGGCGACAGGGCCCCACAGATACGCAGTATTTT. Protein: CASSRRQGPTDTQYF.

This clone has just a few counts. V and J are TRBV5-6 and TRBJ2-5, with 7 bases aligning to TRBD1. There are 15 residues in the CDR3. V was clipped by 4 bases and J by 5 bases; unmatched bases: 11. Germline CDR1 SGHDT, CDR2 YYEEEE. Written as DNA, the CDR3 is TGTGCCAGCAGCGGGATTTCGACAGGGCTGGAGACCCAGTACTTC. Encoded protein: CASSGISTGLETQYF. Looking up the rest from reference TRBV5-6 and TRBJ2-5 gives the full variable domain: DAGVTQSPTHLIKTRGQQVTLRCSPKSGHDTVSWYQQALGQGPQFIFQYYEEEERQRGNFPDRFSGHQFPNYSSELNVNALLLGDSALYLCASSGISTGLETQYFGPGTRLLVL.

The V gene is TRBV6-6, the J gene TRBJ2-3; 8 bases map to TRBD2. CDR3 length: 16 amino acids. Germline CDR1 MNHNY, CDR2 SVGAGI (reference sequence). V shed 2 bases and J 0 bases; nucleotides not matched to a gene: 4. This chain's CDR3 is CASSYGRGASTDTQYF. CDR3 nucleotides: TGTGCCAGCAGTTACGGGCGGGGGGCTAGCACAGATACGCAGTATTTT.

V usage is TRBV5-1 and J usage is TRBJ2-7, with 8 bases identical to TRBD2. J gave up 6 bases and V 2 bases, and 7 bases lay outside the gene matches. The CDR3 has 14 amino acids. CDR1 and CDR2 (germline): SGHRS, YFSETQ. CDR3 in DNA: TGCGCCAGCAGCTTTGAAGCGGGAGTACCCGAGCAGTACTTC. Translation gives CASSFEAGVPEQYF.

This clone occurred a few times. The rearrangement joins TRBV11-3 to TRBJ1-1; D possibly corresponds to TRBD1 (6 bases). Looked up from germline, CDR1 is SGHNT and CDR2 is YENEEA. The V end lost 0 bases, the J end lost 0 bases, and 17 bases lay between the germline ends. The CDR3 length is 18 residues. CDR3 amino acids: CASSLDPRDKEVNTEAFF. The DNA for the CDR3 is TGTGCCAGCAGCTTAGATCCTAGGGACAAAGAAGTGAACACTGAAGCTTTCTTT.

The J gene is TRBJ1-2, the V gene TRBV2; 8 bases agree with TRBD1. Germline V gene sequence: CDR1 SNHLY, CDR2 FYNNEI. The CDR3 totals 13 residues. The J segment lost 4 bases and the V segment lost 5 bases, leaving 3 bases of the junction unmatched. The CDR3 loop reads CASSYGTGYGYTF. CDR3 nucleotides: TGTGCCAGCAGTTACGGGACAGGCTATGGCTACACCTTC.